A selection of T cell receptor beta chains follows, all from one sample in a study of T cell responses to AZD1222 COVID-19 vaccine. Generated by immunoSEQ multiplex PCR, the TCRdb table keeps only in-frame clones and is missing some. This sample carries 95,000 to 130,000 clones, over 75% of them seen once, and the ten largest clones take 6.5% to 9.5%. The sample in question was peripheral blood, obtained on day 0 of AZD1222 vaccination. Receptors originate from an adult in good health. Both conserved end residues are trimmed from each CDR3. Fields, in order: CDR3 protein, D gene, V gene, J gene. D genes are given only for firm matches.

CDR3 protein: ASEGAGTDTQY
D gene: .
V gene: TRBV6-5
J gene: TRBJ2-3

CDR3 protein: ASRPRTVSNQPQH
D gene: .
V gene: TRBV28
J gene: TRBJ1-5

CDR3 protein: SVQGSNQPQH
D gene: .
V gene: TRBV29-1
J gene: TRBJ1-5

CDR3 protein: ATSRGLAGTQETQY
D gene: TRBD2
V gene: TRBV15
J gene: TRBJ2-5

CDR3 protein: ASSYGGSYNEQF
D gene: .
V gene: TRBV6-5
J gene: TRBJ2-1

CDR3 protein: AWSAPPGRGSDEKLF
D gene: .
V gene: TRBV30
J gene: TRBJ1-4

CDR3 protein: SVEDDRDRARYGYT
D gene: TRBD1
V gene: TRBV29-1
J gene: TRBJ1-2

CDR3 protein: ASSVGQVANEKLF
D gene: TRBD1
V gene: TRBV9
J gene: TRBJ1-4

CDR3 protein: SVGGGNTEAF
D gene: .
V gene: TRBV29-1
J gene: TRBJ1-1

CDR3 protein: AWSVQGGGQF
D gene: .
V gene: TRBV30
J gene: TRBJ2-1

CDR3 protein: ASKQGLNEQY
D gene: TRBD1
V gene: TRBV12-3/TRBV12-4
J gene: TRBJ2-7

CDR3 protein: ATSRGQQGLRYGYT
D gene: .
V gene: TRBV15
J gene: TRBJ1-2

CDR3 protein: ASSLDPNQPQH
D gene: .
V gene: TRBV5-1
J gene: TRBJ1-5

CDR3 protein: SVGSGSRTGELF
D gene: TRBD2
V gene: TRBV29-1
J gene: TRBJ2-2

CDR3 protein: ASSLRSGGGKNIQY
D gene: .
V gene: TRBV7-9
J gene: TRBJ2-4

CDR3 protein: ASSELYAPEGQYGYT
D gene: .
V gene: TRBV10-2
J gene: TRBJ1-2

CDR3 protein: ASSLTWAPDSPLH
D gene: .
V gene: TRBV27
J gene: TRBJ1-6

CDR3 protein: ATSREVLDPLAETQY
D gene: .
V gene: TRBV15
J gene: TRBJ2-5

CDR3 protein: ASSQAPGATEAF
D gene: .
V gene: TRBV14
J gene: TRBJ1-1

CDR3 protein: ASSRADYEQY
D gene: .
V gene: TRBV9
J gene: TRBJ2-7

CDR3 protein: ASSLFGGQPQH
D gene: .
V gene: TRBV5-1
J gene: TRBJ1-5

CDR3 protein: ASSLAGGNYGYT
D gene: TRBD1
V gene: TRBV7-9
J gene: TRBJ1-2

CDR3 protein: ASSLGTARWETQY
D gene: .
V gene: TRBV11-2
J gene: TRBJ2-5

CDR3 protein: ASSLGTYPGNEQF
D gene: .
V gene: TRBV7-3
J gene: TRBJ2-1

CDR3 protein: ATSRDRFRGHTGELF
D gene: .
V gene: TRBV15
J gene: TRBJ2-2

CDR3 protein: ASHGTREETQY
D gene: .
V gene: TRBV6-5
J gene: TRBJ2-5

CDR3 protein: ASSIGLAGYNEQF
D gene: TRBD2
V gene: TRBV19
J gene: TRBJ2-1